The rows below give T cell receptor beta chains drawn from one sample of a study of cytotoxic CD8 clonotypes in ibrutinib-treated CLL. Sequenced by immunoSEQ multiplex PCR; TCRdb stores in-frame clones only, minus some. Here the sample spans 85,000 or so clones, roughly three quarters being singletons. This specimen was PBMCs, taken after 12 months of ibrutinib treatment. These receptors were collected from a human donor with chronic lymphocytic leukemia. Each CDR3 is given with its conserved first and last residue. The D gene is left open where the match is weak. Where a row states a size, it is once, few, many or the class of an expanded clone; other rows omit it.

abundance	j_gene	d_gene	v_gene	CDR3aa	CDR3nt
.	TRBJ1-2	.	TRBV11-2	CASRPGSYGYTF	TGTGCCAGCAGACCAGGGTCCTATGGCTACACCTTC
.	TRBJ2-7	.	TRBV5-5	CASSPQDGGYEQYF	TGTGCCAGCAGCCCCCAGGACGGGGGATACGAGCAGTACTTC
.	TRBJ2-3	.	TRBV27	CASSLSRGDYKTTDTQYF	TGTGCCAGCAGTTTATCCAGGGGGGACTACAAGACCACAGATACGCAGTATTTT
.	TRBJ2-3	.	TRBV2	CASPGVASTDTQYF	TGTGCCAGCCCGGGAGTGGCTAGCACAGATACGCAGTATTTT
few	TRBJ1-6	TRBD1	TRBV10-3	CAISGTGQGNSPLHF	TGTGCCATCAGTGGTACGGGACAGGGGAATTCACCCCTCCACTTT
.	TRBJ2-2	TRBD2	TRBV7-3	CASSPRGLENTGELFF	TGTGCCAGCAGCCCCAGGGGACTAGAGAACACCGGGGAGCTGTTTTTT
.	TRBJ2-5	.	TRBV7-3	CASSLMSSSQETQYF	TGTGCCAGCAGCTTAATGTCTAGCAGCCAAGAGACCCAGTACTTC
.	TRBJ2-5	TRBD2	TRBV2	CASSGTSGAGRWTQYF	TGTGCCAGCAGCGGGACTAGCGGGGCCGGTCGATGGACCCAGTACTTC
.	TRBJ2-3	TRBD2	TRBV7-2	CASSLGTSGGVRGDTQYF	TGTGCCAGCAGCTTGGGAACTAGCGGGGGGGTTCGGGGAGATACGCAGTATTTT
medium-sized	TRBJ1-4	.	TRBV18	CASSTPNRGEKLFF	TGTGCCAGCTCAACTCCGAACCGGGGGGAAAAACTGTTTTTT
.	TRBJ2-3	TRBD2	TRBV19	CASSTPHKTSGGALDTQYF	TGTGCCAGTAGTACTCCCCACAAGACTAGCGGGGGGGCACTTGATACGCAGTATTTT
few	TRBJ1-2	.	TRBV29-1	CSVGKPDWYGYTF	TGCAGCGTTGGTAAGCCGGACTGGTATGGCTACACCTTC
.	TRBJ2-7	.	TRBV4-2	CASSPPLAEGEQYF	TGTGCCAGCAGCCCCCCGCTGGCGGAAGGCGAGCAGTACTTC
.	TRBJ2-6	.	TRBV5-4	CASSPTAASGANVLTF	TGTGCCAGCAGCCCGACCGCGGCCTCTGGGGCCAACGTCCTGACTTTC
.	TRBJ2-4	.	TRBV15	CATSRDRGSEAKNIQYF	TGTGCCACCAGCAGAGATCGGGGTAGCGAGGCCAAAAACATTCAGTACTTC
.	TRBJ2-7	.	TRBV27	CATTTGTYEQYF	TGTGCCACCACGACGGGCACCTACGAGCAGTACTTC
.	TRBJ1-6	TRBD1	TRBV27	CASRPFWTGRSYNSPLHF	TGTGCCAGCAGACCCTTCTGGACAGGGCGCTCCTATAATTCACCCCTCCACTTT
.	TRBJ1-5	.	TRBV6-1	CASRGVGQPQHF	TGTGCCAGCAGGGGGGTGGGGCAGCCCCAGCATTTT
many	TRBJ1-1	.	TRBV19	CASSIPHAPTLAFF	TGTGCCAGTAGTATTCCACACGCCCCTACCCTAGCTTTCTTT
.	TRBJ2-3	.	TRBV11-2	CASSFVTDTQYF	TGTGCCAGCAGCTTCGTCACAGATACGCAGTATTTT
.	TRBJ1-5	.	TRBV10-1	CATNRGTKGGNQPQHF	TGCGCCACCAACCGGGGGACAAAAGGGGGCAATCAGCCCCAGCATTTT
.	TRBJ2-7	TRBD2	TRBV11-3	CASSLEWVSGDSYEQYF	TGTGCCAGCAGCTTAGAGTGGGTTAGCGGGGACTCCTACGAGCAGTACTTC
.	TRBJ2-5	TRBD2	TRBV28	CASTPGGVKTQYF	TGTGCCAGCACCCCCGGGGGGGTGAAGACCCAGTACTTC
.	TRBJ2-7	.	TRBV4-2	CASSWDLAEQYF	TGTGCCAGCAGCTGGGACCTCGCCGAGCAGTACTTC
.	TRBJ1-4	.	TRBV5-1	CASSRSGREAHEKLFF	TGCGCCAGCAGCCGGTCTGGACGGGAAGCCCATGAAAAACTGTTTTTT
.	TRBJ2-7	TRBD1	TRBV6-5	CATGTVNYEQYF	TGTGCCACGGGGACAGTCAACTACGAGCAGTACTTC
.	TRBJ1-1	.	TRBV5-5	CASSRQATMNTEAFF	TGTGCCAGCAGCCGCCAGGCCACCATGAACACTGAAGCTTTCTTT
few	TRBJ1-5	.	TRBV5-1	CASSLEGQRNQPQHF	TGCGCCAGCAGCTTGGAAGGCCAGCGTAATCAGCCCCAGCATTTT
.	TRBJ2-1	TRBD1	TRBV19	CASQRTGGRDEQFF	TGTGCCAGTCAGAGGACAGGGGGCCGGGATGAGCAGTTCTTC
once	TRBJ1-1	TRBD1	TRBV16	CASSRDRGAGAFF	TGTGCCAGCAGCCGGGACAGGGGGGCCGGGGCTTTCTTT
few	TRBJ2-7	.	TRBV19	CASRQGSSYEQYF	TGTGCCAGTCGCCAGGGTAGCTCCTACGAGCAGTACTTC
once	TRBJ2-5	TRBD2	TRBV7-2	CASSLVASGGETQYF	TGTGCCAGCAGCTTAGTGGCTAGCGGGGGGGAGACCCAGTACTTC
.	TRBJ2-5	.	TRBV7-9	CASSSPLDISRETQYF	TGTGCCAGCAGCTCACCCTTGGACATCAGCCGGGAGACCCAGTACTTC
.	TRBJ1-4	.	TRBV30	CAWGDTRSEKLFF	TGTGCCTGGGGGGACACGCGTTCCGAAAAACTGTTTTTT
.	TRBJ2-7	TRBD1	TRBV11-3	CASSRTGGYEQYF	TGTGCCAGCAGCCGGACAGGTGGTTACGAGCAGTACTTC
.	TRBJ1-4	.	TRBV4-3	CASSQGGRWGEKLFF	TGCGCCAGCAGCCAAGGTGGCAGGTGGGGGGAAAAACTGTTTTTT
.	TRBJ2-7	.	TRBV18	CASSPGQLYEQYF	TGTGCCAGCTCACCGGGGCAGCTCTACGAGCAGTACTTC
.	TRBJ2-3	.	TRBV18	CASSPPISTDTQYF	TGTGCCAGCTCACCACCGATTAGCACAGATACGCAGTATTTT
.	TRBJ1-2	.	TRBV5-5	CASSRAGTLENYGYTF	TGTGCCAGCAGCCGGGCCGGGACCCTGGAAAACTATGGCTACACCTTC
.	TRBJ2-3	.	TRBV11-2	CASSLDRRWIDTQYF	TGTGCCAGCAGCTTAGACCGGCGCTGGATAGATACGCAGTATTTT
.	TRBJ2-6	.	TRBV18	CASSPRGANVLTF	TGTGCCAGCTCACCAAGAGGGGCCAACGTCCTGACTTTC
.	TRBJ1-2	TRBD1	TRBV5-4	CASSSTGLNYGYTF	TGTGCCAGCAGCTCGACAGGGCTAAACTATGGCTACACCTTC
.	TRBJ1-1	.	TRBV5-1	CATLAGPMNTEAFF	TGCGCCACCCTCGCAGGGCCCATGAACACTGAAGCTTTCTTT
.	TRBJ1-3	.	TRBV9	CAGTRNTIYF	TGTGCCGGGACCCGAAACACCATATATTTT
.	TRBJ2-2	.	TRBV28	CASTPPSVAVNTGELFF	TGTGCCAGCACCCCGCCCAGTGTAGCGGTGAACACCGGGGAGCTGTTTTTT
.	TRBJ1-1	TRBD1	TRBV18	CASSTTGQGASEAFF	TGTGCCAGCTCTACTACCGGACAGGGGGCTAGTGAAGCTTTCTTT
few	TRBJ2-7	.	TRBV6-5	CASGGSLTGEQYF	TGTGCCAGCGGGGGGTCTCTAACCGGCGAGCAGTACTTC
.	TRBJ2-1	.	TRBV7-9	CASSRDSYNEQFF	TGTGCCAGCAGCCGGGACTCCTACAATGAGCAGTTCTTC
.	TRBJ2-6	.	TRBV9	CASSPGDWANVLTF	TGTGCCAGCAGCCCAGGGGATTGGGCCAACGTCCTGACTTTC
.	TRBJ2-5	.	TRBV6-5	CASSYPPETQYF	TGTGCCAGCAGTTACCCGCCCGAGACCCAGTACTTC
.	TRBJ2-6	TRBD1	TRBV4-2	CASSQPGQGARGANVLTF	TGTGCCAGCAGCCAACCGGGACAGGGGGCGCGAGGGGCCAACGTCCTGACTTTC
.	TRBJ1-2	TRBD1	TRBV7-9	CASRPGTGNYGYTF	TGTGCCAGCAGGCCCGGGACAGGGAACTATGGCTACACCTTC